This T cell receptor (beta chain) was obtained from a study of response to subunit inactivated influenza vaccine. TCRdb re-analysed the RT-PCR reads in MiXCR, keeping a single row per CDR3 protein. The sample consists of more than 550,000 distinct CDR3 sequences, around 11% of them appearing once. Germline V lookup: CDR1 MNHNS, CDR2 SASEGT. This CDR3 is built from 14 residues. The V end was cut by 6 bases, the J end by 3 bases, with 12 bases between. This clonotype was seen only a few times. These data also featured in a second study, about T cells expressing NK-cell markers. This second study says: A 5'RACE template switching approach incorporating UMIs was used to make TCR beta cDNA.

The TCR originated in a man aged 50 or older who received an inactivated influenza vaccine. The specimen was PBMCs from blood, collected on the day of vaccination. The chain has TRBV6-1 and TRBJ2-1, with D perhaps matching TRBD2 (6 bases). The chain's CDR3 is CASSRRGHYNEQFF. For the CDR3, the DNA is TGTGCCAGCAGCCGGCGGGGTCACTACAATGAGCAGTTCTTC.